A selection of T cell receptor beta chains follows, all from one sample in a study of blood T cell repertoires in COVID-19. The assay was immunoSEQ multiplex PCR, and TCRdb's table has in-frame clones only and misses some. The table has 370,000 or so clones, about 89% seen once. The sequenced sample consisted of PBMCs or T cells enriched from blood (not recorded which). The source of these receptors is a man aged 25-45 years who had recovered from COVID-19. The CDR3 runs from the conserved cysteine through the conserved F or W. The D gene is left open where the match is weak. Only some rows state a clone size, as once, few, many or a class for expanded clones.

d_call j_call clone_size v_call cdr3_nt cdr3_aa
TRBD1 TRBJ1-1 . TRBV11-2 TGTGCCAGCAGCTTAACGGCAGGGGGAGGAACTGAAGCTTTCTTT CASSLTAGGGTEAFF
. TRBJ1-3 . TRBV6-6 TGTGCCAGCAGCCCCCGGGAGGCTGCTGGAAACACCATATATTTT CASSPREAAGNTIYF
. TRBJ2-2 . TRBV4-2 TGTGCCAGCAGCCAAGGGTACTACCCCGGGGAGCTGTTTTTT CASSQGYYPGELFF
TRBD1 TRBJ2-5 once TRBV5-4 TGTGCCAGCAGCTTGGCGGGACGGGACAGAGCCTACTACTTC CASSLAGRDRAYYF
. TRBJ1-3 . TRBV18 TGTGCCAGCTCACCCCCAGGGGCCATTGGAAACACCATATATTTT CASSPPGAIGNTIYF
. TRBJ2-3 . TRBV2 TGTGCCAGCAGCCATCCGGTGTACAGAGAGCAGGGTACGCAGTATTTT CASSHPVYREQGTQYF
. TRBJ1-2 few TRBV5-4 TGTGCCAGCAGCTTGGGGCCTATCGAGGGCCTGGATGGCTACACCTTC CASSLGPIEGLDGYTF
TRBD2 TRBJ2-2 . TRBV4-1 TGCGCCAGCAGACCGGGACTAGCGGGGGCAAACACCGGGGAGCTGTTTTTT CASRPGLAGANTGELFF
TRBD2 TRBJ2-3 . TRBV5-8 TGTGCCAGCAGCTTGCCGCAAGCGGGGGCACGGGATACGCAGTATTTT CASSLPQAGARDTQYF
TRBD1 TRBJ2-2 . TRBV9 TGTGCCAGCAGCGTTGAGGGACAGGGGATCGGGGAGCTGTTTTTT CASSVEGQGIGELFF
. TRBJ1-5 . TRBV9 TGTGCCAGCAGCGTCTCCCCGGGGGGCAATCAGCCCCAGCATTTT CASSVSPGGNQPQHF
. TRBJ1-2 . TRBV7-2 TGTGCCAGCAGCTCTCGACCGGGGGACCAACGGGGCTACACCTTC CASSSRPGDQRGYTF
. TRBJ2-3 . TRBV7-9 TGTGCCAGCAGCTCGAATCAAGCGGCGAGCACAGATACGCAGTATTTT CASSSNQAASTDTQYF
. TRBJ1-3 . TRBV7-9 TGTGCCAGCAGCTGGTGGAGGGATCACTCTGGAAACACCATATATTTT CASSWWRDHSGNTIYF
. TRBJ1-2 . TRBV5-5 TGTGCCAGCAGCTCCGCCCTCGGGGGGTATGGCTACACCTTC CASSSALGGYGYTF
. TRBJ2-5 . TRBV14 TGTGCCAGCAGCCAAAATGGACAACCGTACCAAGAGACCCAGTACTTC CASSQNGQPYQETQYF
. TRBJ2-7 . TRBV11-1 TGTGCCAGCAGCCCCCCTTGGAGTTCCTACGAGCAGTACTTC CASSPPWSSYEQYF
. TRBJ1-5 once TRBV20-1 TGCAGTGCTAGTTACAGGTCAGGCAGGGCCCAGCATTTT CSASYRSGRAQHF
. TRBJ1-1 once TRBV18 TGTGCCAGCTCACTTAACAGGGAGAACACTGAAGCTTTCTTT CASSLNRENTEAFF
TRBD1 TRBJ1-2 . TRBV9 TGTGCCAGCAGTTCCGGGACAGACTATGGCTACACCTTC CASSSGTDYGYTF
. TRBJ2-7 . TRBV11-2 TGTGCCAGCAGCTTAGGCACCGGACCGGGACTTCACTTC CASSLGTGPGLHF
. TRBJ1-1 . TRBV12-3/TRBV12-4 TGTGCCAGCACTGGGGGGAGGACTGAAGCTTTCTTT CASTGGRTEAFF
. TRBJ2-1 . TRBV29-1 TGCAGCGTTTGGAGGGGAGACACCAATGAGCAGTTCTTC CSVWRGDTNEQFF
. TRBJ1-3 few TRBV10-3 TGTGCCATCAGTGACTCCACCTCCAGTGGAAACACCATATATTTT CAISDSTSSGNTIYF
. TRBJ1-2 . TRBV5-1 TGCGCCAGCAGCTTGGACAGGGTAGGCTACACCTTC CASSLDRVGYTF
. TRBJ1-1 . TRBV5-4 TGTGCCAGCAGCTCCAGGGCGAACACTGAAGCTTTCTTT CASSSRANTEAFF
. TRBJ2-7 . TRBV5-1 TGCGCCAGCAGCGGGGGGGCAGGAGGCTACGAGCAGTACTTC CASSGGAGGYEQYF
. TRBJ1-2 once TRBV4-2 TGTGCCAGCAGCCAAATTCCCAGCCAGGGCAACTATGGCTACACCTTC CASSQIPSQGNYGYTF
TRBD2 TRBJ2-7 . TRBV9 TGTGCCAGCAGCGCTAGCGGCTCGAGCTCCTACGAGCAGTACTTC CASSASGSSSYEQYF
. TRBJ1-2 . TRBV28 TGTGCCAGCAGCGGAGGAGCGAACTATGGCTACACCTTC CASSGGANYGYTF
. TRBJ1-5 . TRBV7-9 TGTGCCAGCAGCTTTTATCAGGGGATGAGCAATCAGCCCCAGCATTTT CASSFYQGMSNQPQHF
TRBD1 TRBJ1-1 . TRBV11-2 TGTGCCAGCAATGCAGGACAGGCCCGGTGGGAGGCTTTCTTT CASNAGQARWEAFF
. TRBJ1-4 . TRBV29-1 TGCAGCGTGAAACCGGGGTCTAATGAAAAACTGTTTTTT CSVKPGSNEKLFF
TRBD1 TRBJ1-2 once TRBV6-4 TGTGCCAGCAGTTCGGACAGGGGGAGAGATGGCTACACCTTC CASSSDRGRDGYTF
. TRBJ2-7 . TRBV3-1/TRBV3-2 TGTGCCAGCAGCCGGCAGGGATCATCCTCTGTGGAGCAGTACTTC CASSRQGSSSVEQYF
. TRBJ1-2 . TRBV19 TGTGCCAGTGAGCCGACGGGCTATGGCTACACCTTC CASEPTGYGYTF
TRBD2 TRBJ2-3 . TRBV7-9 TGTGCCAGCAGCTTAAATCGGGGGGGTGCAGATACGCAGTATTTT CASSLNRGGADTQYF
. TRBJ2-7 . TRBV4-1 TGCGCCAGCAGCCAAGATGTGGAGATCTCCTACGAGCAGTACTTC CASSQDVEISYEQYF
. TRBJ1-4 . TRBV18 TGTGCCAGCTCAGACTCGAATCAGGGGATTGAAAAACTGTTTTTT CASSDSNQGIEKLFF
TRBD1 TRBJ2-7 . TRBV3-1/TRBV3-2 TGTGCCAGCAGCCATGGGGGACAGGGGATCCCTCGGGAGCAGTACTTC CASSHGGQGIPREQYF
. TRBJ1-4 . TRBV18 TGTGCCAGCTCACTTGAGTTGGATGAAAAACTGTTTTTT CASSLELDEKLFF
. TRBJ2-7 once TRBV2 TGTGCCAGCAGTGATCGCAGGAACTACGAGCAGTACTTC CASSDRRNYEQYF
. TRBJ1-2 . TRBV21-1 TGTGCCAGCAGCACGAAACCACTCTATGGCTACACCTTC CASSTKPLYGYTF
. TRBJ2-3 . TRBV3-1/TRBV3-2 TGTGCCAGCAGCCACCGCGGGGGCACAGATACGCAGTATTTT CASSHRGGTDTQYF
. TRBJ1-5 . TRBV7-2 TGTGCCAGCATGGAATCCCCAGCGAGTCAGCCCCAGCATTTT CASMESPASQPQHF
. TRBJ1-2 . TRBV7-7 TGTGCCAGCAGCTTAGATCGTAGTCAGCACTGGGGCAACTATGGCTACACCTTC CASSLDRSQHWGNYGYTF
. TRBJ2-3 . TRBV29-1 TGCAGCGTTGGGCCAGGTTCTAGCACAGATACGCAGTATTTT CSVGPGSSTDTQYF
. TRBJ2-1 . TRBV19 TGTGCCAGTAGTATAGGAAACCCGTTATTACACAATTCCTACAATGAGCAGTTCTTC CASSIGNPLLHNSYNEQFF
TRBD1 TRBJ1-6 . TRBV13 TGTGCCAGCAGCCAAACAGGGGGTTATAATTCACCCCTCCACTTT CASSQTGGYNSPLHF
. TRBJ2-1 few TRBV6-5 TGTGCCAGCAGTCCCCACTACAATGAGCAGTTCTTC CASSPHYNEQFF
TRBD1 TRBJ2-1 . TRBV5-1 TGCGCCAGCACAGGGGGCTCGGGGAATGAGCAGTTCTTC CASTGGSGNEQFF
. TRBJ1-2 few TRBV18 TGTGCCAGCTCACCCGGGGGACTTGGCTACACCTTC CASSPGGLGYTF